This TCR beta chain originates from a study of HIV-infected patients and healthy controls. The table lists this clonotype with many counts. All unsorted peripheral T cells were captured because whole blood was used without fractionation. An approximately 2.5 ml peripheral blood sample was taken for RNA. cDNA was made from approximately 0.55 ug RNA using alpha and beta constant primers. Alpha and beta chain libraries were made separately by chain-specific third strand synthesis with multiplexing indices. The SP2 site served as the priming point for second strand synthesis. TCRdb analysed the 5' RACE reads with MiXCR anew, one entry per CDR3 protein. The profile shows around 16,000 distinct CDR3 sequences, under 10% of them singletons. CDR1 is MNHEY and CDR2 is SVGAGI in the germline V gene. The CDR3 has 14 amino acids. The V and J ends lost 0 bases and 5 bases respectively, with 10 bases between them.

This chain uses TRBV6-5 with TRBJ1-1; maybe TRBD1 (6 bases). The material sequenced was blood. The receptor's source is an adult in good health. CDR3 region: CASSYSWQGTEAFF. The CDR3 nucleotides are TGTGCCAGCAGTTACTCCTGGCAGGGGACTGAAGCTTTCTTT.